This T cell receptor (beta chain) was recovered during a study of CD8 T cells in ankylosing spondylitis. TCRdb analysed the 5' RACE reads with MiXCR anew, one entry per CDR3 protein. Of a few hundred thousand distinct CDR3 sequences in the sample, around 20% are singletons; the top ten hold 3.5%. The study's findings and limits: A CD8+ phenotype characterized the disease-linked clones, which were relatively rare in peripheral blood.

As for this clonotype: Its antigen is not known.

The clonotype was recovered from a female donor with ankylosing spondylitis or in good health (not recorded which). Sequenced material: blood, either unsorted or a sorted T cell fraction (not recorded which).

CDR3 DNA: TGTGCCAGCAGCGTAGGGACAGCAGGGGGGTATGGCTACACCTTC. This sequence encodes CASSVGTAGGYGYTF. V and J are TRBV9 and TRBJ1-2, with 7 nucleotides matching TRBD1. In germline, CDR1 is SGDLS, CDR2 YYNGEE. CDR3 length: 15 residues. The junction had 7 bases not matched to a gene; V was cut back by 0 bases and J by 5 bases.